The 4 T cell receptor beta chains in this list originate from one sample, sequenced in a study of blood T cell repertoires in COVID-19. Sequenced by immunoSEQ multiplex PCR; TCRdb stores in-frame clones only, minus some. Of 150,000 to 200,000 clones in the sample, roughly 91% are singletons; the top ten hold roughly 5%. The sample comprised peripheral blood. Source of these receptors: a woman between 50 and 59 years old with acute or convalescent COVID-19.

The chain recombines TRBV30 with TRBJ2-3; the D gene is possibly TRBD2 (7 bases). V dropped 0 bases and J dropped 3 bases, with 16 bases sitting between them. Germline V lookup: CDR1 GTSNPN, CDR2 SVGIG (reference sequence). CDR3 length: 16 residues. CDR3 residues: CAWSVPRTAGTDTQYF. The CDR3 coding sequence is TGTGCCTGGAGTGTACCCCGGACAGCGGGGACAGATACGCAGTATTTT.

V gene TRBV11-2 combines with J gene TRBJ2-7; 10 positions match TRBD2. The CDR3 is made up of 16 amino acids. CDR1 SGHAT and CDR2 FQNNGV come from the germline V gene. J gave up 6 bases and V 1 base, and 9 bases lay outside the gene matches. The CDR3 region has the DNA TGTGCCAGCAGCTTAGGAGGTCTAGCGGGAGTGGTCGAGCAGTACTTC. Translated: CASSLGGLAGVVEQYF.

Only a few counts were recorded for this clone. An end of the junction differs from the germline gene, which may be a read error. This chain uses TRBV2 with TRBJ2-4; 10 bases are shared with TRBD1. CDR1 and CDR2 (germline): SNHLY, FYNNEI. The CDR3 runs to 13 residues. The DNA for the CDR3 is TGTGCCAGCAGCCCAGAGATGGGACAGGGGATGAAATTC. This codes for CASSPEMGQGMKF. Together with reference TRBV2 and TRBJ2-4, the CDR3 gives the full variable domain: EPEVTQTPSHQVTQMGQEVILRCVPISNHLYFYWYRQILGQKVEFLVSFYNNEISEKSEIFDDQFSVERPDGSNFTLKIRSTKLEDSAMYFCASSPEMGQGMKFGAGTRLSVL.

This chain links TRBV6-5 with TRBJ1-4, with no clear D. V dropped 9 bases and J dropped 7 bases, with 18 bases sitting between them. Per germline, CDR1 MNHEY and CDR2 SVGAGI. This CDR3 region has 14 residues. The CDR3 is CASCLGRLCEKLFF. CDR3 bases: TGTGCCAGTTGTTTAGGGAGGTTATGTGAAAAACTGTTTTTT.